These 24 T cell receptor beta chains were all obtained from the same sample, sequenced in a study of T-cell memory formation after mild COVID-19. TCRdb re-derived calls from the 5' RACE reads in MiXCR, one entry per CDR3 protein. The data show 49,000 or so distinct CDR3 sequences, approximately 6.6% seen once. The sample taken for sequencing was PBMCs or a T cell subset sorted from them (not recorded which). The source is a man between 18 and 35 years old who had mild COVID-19 (a few samples of this study predate the infection). Cell type and time point are not known.

This clonotype showed up just a few times. The genes are TRBV7-2 and TRBJ1-5, with 12 nucleotides matching TRBD1. From germline, CDR1 is SGHTA and CDR2 FQGNSA. V dropped 4 bases and J dropped 6; count of bases not matched to a gene: 4. The CDR3 is 15 residues long. CDR3 sequence (DNA): TGTGCCAGCAGCTGGGGACAGGGGGCCTTTCAGCCCCAGCATTTT. Translating gives CASSWGQGAFQPQHF.

The rearrangement links TRBV9 to TRBJ2-2; TRBD1 might be the D (5 bases). This CDR3 spans 14 amino acids. Trimming left V 3 bases short and J 3 bases short, with 9 bases between. Germline CDR1 SGDLS, CDR2 YYNGEE. The CDR3 region has the DNA TGTGCCAGCAGCGGCAGGGTCTACACCGGGGAGCTGTTTTTT. Encoded protein: CASSGRVYTGELFF.

This clonotype was picked up a small number of times. The chain couples TRBV20-1 to TRBJ2-3; D may match TRBD1 or TRBD2 (5 bases each). Germline CDR1 is DFQATT and CDR2 is SNEGSKA (reference sequence). V was shortened by 6 bases and J by 6 bases, with 19 bases between the two germline ends. This CDR3 spans 14 amino acids. The CDR3 loop reads CSAPLEGTWDTQYF. The CDR3 coding sequence is TGCAGTGCGCCGCTCGAGGGGACGTGGGATACGCAGTATTTT.

The rearrangement uses TRBV24-1 and TRBJ2-2, with no clear D. Between the trimmed V and J ends, which lost 6 bases and 5 bases, there was a span of 3 bases. This CDR3 spans 11 amino acids. Germline CDR1 and CDR2: KGHDR and SFDVKD. DNA of the CDR3: TGTGCCACCAGTAATACCGGGGAGCTGTTTTTT. This codes for CATSNTGELFF.

Ten or more counts support this clonotype. The chain joins TRBV12-3 or TRBV12-4 to TRBJ2-3; no clear D gene. Trimming removed 8 bases from V and 8 bases from J, with 11 bases in between. The CDR3 covers 11 residues. DNA of the CDR3: TGTGCCAGCCTATCAGGAAGTACGCAGTATTTT. Protein product: CASLSGSTQYF.

The rearrangement uses TRBV7-6 and TRBJ2-2; TRBD2 might be the D (6 bases). Germline values: CDR1 SGHVS, CDR2 FNYEAQ. CDR3 size: 14 residues. Trimming removed 10 bases from V and 5 bases from J, with 17 bases in between. CDR3 in DNA: TGTGCCATCGGGGGACCTGGAAGGACCGGGGAGCTGTTTTTT. It codes for CAIGGPGRTGELFF.

This clonotype was detected ten times or more. The chain couples TRBV6-2 or TRBV6-3 to TRBJ2-7; D might be TRBD1 (6 bases). Trimming pared 5 bases from V and 9 bases from J, leaving 14 bases between. There are 12 residues in the CDR3. The germline V gene has CDR1 MNHEY and CDR2 SVGEGT. The CDR3 sequence is CASSLTGRWQYF. The CDR3 nucleotides are TGTGCCAGCAGTCTGACAGGTCGGTGGCAGTACTTC.

The chain joins TRBV12-3 or TRBV12-4 to TRBJ1-2; D possibly corresponds to TRBD1 (6 bases). The CDR3 sequence is 14 residues long. The V end lost 6 bases, the J end lost 7 bases, and 18 bases lay between the germline ends. CDR3 protein: CASRMTGFRSGYTF. The DNA for the CDR3 is TGTGCCAGCAGAATGACAGGTTTCAGGAGTGGCTACACCTTC.

This clonotype came up a few times. The chain is built from TRBV20-1 and TRBJ2-7; D may be TRBD2 (5 bases). Per the germline V gene, CDR1 is DFQATT and CDR2 is SNEGSKA (reference sequence). The CDR3 consists of 14 residues. V lost 2 bases and J lost 3, with 14 bases in between. The CDR3 DNA is TGCAGTGCTAGACCTGTGGACTCGCGCTACGAGCAGTACGTC. This sequence encodes CSARPVDSRYEQYV.

This clonotype was counted between two and nine times. The chain joins TRBV7-2 to TRBJ1-6; TRBD1 might be the D (6 bases). The germline V gene encodes CDR1 SGHTA and CDR2 FQGNSA. The germline V and J ends were trimmed by 0 bases and 10 bases, with 13 bases remaining between them. This CDR3 is built from 15 residues. In DNA form, the CDR3 reads TGTGCCAGCAGCTTAGCTTCAGGGGCAGGGTCACCCCTCCACTTT. Amino acid sequence: CASSLASGAGSPLHF.

To note about this clonotype: The junction shows a germline mismatch at one end, possibly a read error. The rearrangement uses TRBV2 and TRBJ1-2; no reliable D call. The germline gives CDR1 SNHLY, CDR2 FYNNEI. The CDR3 is 13 amino acids. For the CDR3, the DNA is TGTGCCAGCAGTGGGAGGGCTAATTATGGCTACACCTTC. It yields the protein CASSGRANYGYTF.

This chain joins TRBV18 and TRBJ2-7; a possible D gene is TRBD2 (5 bases). In germline, CDR1 is KGHSH, CDR2 LQKENI. V lost 3 bases and J lost 6, with 15 bases in between. The CDR3 runs to 14 residues. The chain's CDR3 is CASSPGVTLGEQYF. For the CDR3, the DNA is TGTGCCAGCTCACCCGGGGTGACGCTAGGCGAGCAGTACTTC. Based on the CDR3 plus reference TRBV18 and TRBJ2-7, the full variable domain is NAGVMQNPRHLVRRRGQEARLRCSPMKGHSHVYWYRQLPEEGLKFMVYLQKENIIDESGMPKERFSAEFPKEGPSILRIQQVVRGDSAAYFCASSPGVTLGEQYFGPGTRLTVT.

This clonotype was detected ten times or more. The chain employs TRBV5-1 and TRBJ2-7; no clear D. Germline V gene lookup returns CDR1 SGHRS and CDR2 YFSETQ. CDR3 size: 12 residues. V was pared by 0 bases and J by 3 bases, with 4 bases between. CDR3 amino acids: CASSLGYYEQYF. The CDR3 bases are TGCGCCAGCAGCTTGGGGTACTACGAGCAGTACTTC. The full variable domain, completed using reference TRBV5-1 and TRBJ2-7, is KAGVTQTPRYLIKTRGQQVTLSCSPISGHRSVSWYQQTPGQGLQFLFEYFSETQRNKGNFPGRFSGRQFSNSRSEMNVSTLELGDSALYLCASSLGYYEQYFGPGTRLTVT.

The table lists this clonotype with a few counts. The rearrangement links TRBV6-5 to TRBJ1-5, with D perhaps matching TRBD1 (5 bases). From germline, CDR1 is MNHEY and CDR2 SVGAGI. Trimming left V 5 bases short and J 1 base short, with 9 bases between. There are 14 residues in the CDR3. CDR3 in DNA: TGTGCCAGCAGTGCCCGGGACAGCAATCAGCCCCAGCATTTT. Amino acid sequence: CASSARDSNQPQHF.

This clonotype was counted only a few times. This chain joins TRBV5-6 and TRBJ2-5; TRBD1 matches at 7 bases. Per germline, CDR1 SGHDT and CDR2 YYEEEE. This CDR3 region has 14 residues. The V gene end was trimmed by 5 bases and the J gene end by 3 bases; junction bases not matched to a gene: 7. CDR3 sequence: CASRKTGLEETQYF. The CDR3 coding sequence is TGTGCCAGCAGAAAGACAGGGTTGGAAGAGACCCAGTACTTC.

The rearrangement links TRBV2 to TRBJ2-4; 9 nucleotides align to TRBD1. The germline V gene encodes CDR1 SNHLY and CDR2 FYNNEI. The junction had 10 bases not matched to a gene; V was cut back by 10 bases and J by 9 bases. This CDR3 comprises 13 residues. CDR3 nucleotide sequence: TGTGCCACACAGGGGGGGACAGGGTCCATTCAGTACTTC. Its protein is CATQGGTGSIQYF.

This clonotype was detected only a few times. The rearrangement links TRBV19 to TRBJ1-1, with TRBD1 matching over 10 bases. J was trimmed by 0 bases and V by 0 bases; bases with no gene match: 16. The germline V gene has CDR1 LNHDA and CDR2 SQIVND (reference sequence). The CDR3 contains 21 residues. In DNA form, the CDR3 reads TGTGCCAGTAGTATAGATAGCTCGCTTTGGGACAGGGGAGGTTTGAACACTGAAGCTTTCTTT. This translates into CASSIDSSLWDRGGLNTEAFF. Looking up the rest from reference TRBV19 and TRBJ1-1 gives the full variable domain: DGGITQSPKYLFRKEGQNVTLSCEQNLNHDAMYWYRQDPGQGLRLIYYSQIVNDFQKGDIAEGYSVSREKKESFPLTVTSAQKNPTAFYLCASSIDSSLWDRGGLNTEAFFGQGTRLTVV.

CDR3 sequence (DNA): TGTGCCAGCAGCCAAGATTGGGCGGGGCATCAAGAGACCCAGTACTTC. This sequence encodes CASSQDWAGHQETQYF. This rearrangement joins TRBV4-2 to TRBJ2-5, with D possibly being TRBD2 (6 bases). Per germline, CDR1 LGHNA and CDR2 YNFKEQ. Between the trimmed V and J ends, which lost 0 bases and 2 bases, there was a span of 13 bases. This CDR3 contains 16 residues.

This chain joins TRBV10-2 and TRBJ1-6; no reliable D call. Per germline, CDR1 WSHSY and CDR2 SAAADI. CDR3 length: 18 residues. Trimming removed 4 bases from V and 0 bases from J, with 16 bases in between. The CDR3 bases are TGCGCCAGCAGTGCCCTGGTTTGGGAGAGCTCCTATAATTCACCCCTCCACTTT. Translating gives CASSALVWESSYNSPLHF.

This clonotype turned up a few times. The chain has TRBV5-4 and TRBJ2-5; 10 bases are a match to TRBD1. The CDR3 consists of 15 residues. Trimming took 5 bases from V and 4 from J; bases not matched to a gene: 8. The germline V gene encodes CDR1 SGHNT and CDR2 YYREEE (reference sequence). CDR3 in DNA: TGTGCCAGCAGGAGGGACAGGGGCGCGTCAGAGACCCAGTACTTC. It yields the protein CASRRDRGASETQYF.

This clonotype was recorded many times. The genes are TRBV7-9 and TRBJ2-1; 7 bases map to TRBD2. The trim removed 6 bases at V and 5 bases at J, leaving 10 bases unmatched. There are 15 residues in the CDR3. Germline V CDR1 and CDR2: SEHNR, FQNEAQ (reference sequence). The CDR3 nucleotides are TGTGCCAGCAGGCTCGTCCGCGGGGGAAACAATGAGCAGTTCTTC. This codes for CASRLVRGGNNEQFF.

Concerning this clonotype: A much larger clone is a single base away; this may be a read error. The rearrangement uses TRBV3-1 and TRBJ2-5, with 8 bases aligning to TRBD2. V lost 6 bases, J lost 2 bases, and 5 bases stayed unmatched. Germline V CDR1 and CDR2: LGHDT, YNNKEL (reference sequence). This CDR3 region has 14 residues. Here the CDR3 reads CASSNVAGQETQYF. The CDR3 nucleotides read TGTGCCAGCAGTAATGTAGCGGGGCAAGAGACCCAGTACTTC.

This clonotype appeared a few times. This chain connects TRBV7-2 to TRBJ2-1, with 8 positions matching TRBD2. The CDR3 extends over 15 amino acids. Germline V gene data show CDR1 as SGHTA and CDR2 as FQGNSA. V shed 5 bases, J shed 1 base, and the junction held 4 bases outside the gene matches. For the CDR3, the DNA is TGTGCCAGCAGCGGACGGGGGGGGTCCTACAATGAGCAGTTCTTC. The encoded protein is CASSGRGGSYNEQFF.

The V and J genes are TRBV6-6 and TRBJ1-3; TRBD1 is a possible D gene (5 bases). Per the germline V gene, CDR1 is MNHNY and CDR2 is SVGAGI (reference sequence). Trimming removed 4 bases at V and 0 bases at J, with 13 bases between. The CDR3 consists of 16 residues. The CDR3 loop is CASSSSGDPSGNTIYF. CDR3 sequence (DNA): TGTGCCAGCAGTTCCTCGGGGGACCCCTCTGGAAACACCATATATTTT.